This TCR beta chain was identified during a study of CD8+ T cells in alopecia areata. Study overall: Treated patients were scored for severity by percent of scalp affected. Overall study results and limits: Normal skin's resident alphabeta T cells are sequenced alongside lesional scalp T cells.

Of note for this clone: The antigen is undetermined.

After isolation, RNA underwent reverse transcription to generate cDNA as the sequencing template. Only in-frame clones appear in the TCRdb table, and some are missing; sequencing was by immunoSEQ multiplex PCR. Of 200,000 to 250,000 clones listed, around 43% are singletons. Per germline, CDR1 SGHTA and CDR2 FQGTGA. Trimming shortened V by 5 bases and J by 1 base, and 20 bases separated the two germline ends. CDR3 length: 17 amino acids. The treatment denotes: oral pan-JAK inhibitor, 5-10 mg twice daily. The sample here was CD4+ T cells sorted from blood, taken at roughly week 36, from a patient treated with tofacitinib. The clonotype comes from a human donor with alopecia areata. This chain connects TRBV7-3 to TRBJ2-5; TRBD1 or TRBD2 may be the D gene (6 bases each). CDR3 region: CASSPGVRGRFQETQYF. As DNA, the CDR3 is TGTGCCAGCAGCCCAGGAGTCCGGGGGCGCTTCCAAGAGACCCAGTACTTC.